The rows below give T cell receptor beta chains drawn from one sample of a study of blood T cell dynamics during melanoma immunotherapy. Clones were sequenced by immunoSEQ multiplex PCR, and TCRdb holds only the in-frame ones, with some missing. The data contain 8,500 to 14,000 clones, around nine tenths of them singletons. The sample consisted of blood, taken from a patient treated with checkpoint blockade. Every receptor here comes from a human donor with melanoma. Both conserved end residues are part of each CDR3. D genes are given only for firm matches. Some rows mark clone size as missing; the rest say once, few, many or name a class of expanded clone.

CDR3 length: 18
V gene: TRBV7-8
J gene: TRBJ2-6
D gene: .
clone size: .
CDR3 protein: CASSLALGGSSGANVLTF
CDR3 DNA: TGTGCCAGCAGCTTAGCGTTGGGTGGAAGCTCTGGGGCCAACGTCCTGACTTTC

CDR3 length: 12
V gene: TRBV7-2
J gene: TRBJ2-4
D gene: .
clone size: .
CDR3 protein: CASGLLRDIQYF
CDR3 DNA: TGTGCCAGCGGCCTCCTCCGAGACATTCAGTACTTC

CDR3 length: 14
V gene: TRBV5-1
J gene: TRBJ2-7
D gene: .
clone size: .
CDR3 protein: CASTVRAGSYEQYF
CDR3 DNA: TGCGCCAGCACCGTGAGGGCCGGGTCCTACGAGCAGTACTTC

CDR3 length: 13
V gene: TRBV28
J gene: TRBJ1-5
D gene: .
clone size: .
CDR3 protein: CASSVGRNQPQHF
CDR3 DNA: TGTGCCAGCAGTGTGGGCCGCAATCAGCCCCAGCATTTT

CDR3 length: 15
V gene: TRBV27
J gene: TRBJ1-3
D gene: .
clone size: .
CDR3 protein: CASSLRGGLGNTIYF
CDR3 DNA: TGTGCCAGCAGTCTCCGAGGAGGGCTGGGAAACACCATATATTTT

CDR3 length: 14
V gene: TRBV7-9
J gene: TRBJ2-3
D gene: .
clone size: .
CDR3 protein: CASSRRGFTDTQYF
CDR3 DNA: TGTGCCAGCAGCAGAAGGGGATTCACAGATACGCAGTATTTT

CDR3 length: 15
V gene: TRBV11-2
J gene: TRBJ2-7
D gene: TRBD2
clone size: .
CDR3 protein: CASSTTREGGYEQYF
CDR3 DNA: TGTGCCAGCAGCACTACCCGGGAGGGCGGTTACGAGCAGTACTTC

CDR3 length: 15
V gene: TRBV9
J gene: TRBJ1-2
D gene: .
clone size: once
CDR3 protein: CASTPPTPGGYGYTF
CDR3 DNA: TGTGCCAGCACCCCTCCCACTCCCGGGGGCTATGGCTACACCTTC

CDR3 length: 15
V gene: TRBV11-1
J gene: TRBJ2-2
D gene: .
clone size: few
CDR3 protein: CASSPGAPGAGELFF
CDR3 DNA: TGTGCCAGCAGCCCAGGGGCCCCGGGGGCCGGGGAGCTGTTTTTT

CDR3 length: 14
V gene: TRBV2
J gene: TRBJ1-5
D gene: .
clone size: few
CDR3 protein: CASSIRGDRQPQHF
CDR3 DNA: TGTGCCAGCAGTATCCGGGGGGACCGACAGCCCCAGCATTTT

CDR3 length: 15
V gene: TRBV7-9
J gene: TRBJ2-7
D gene: TRBD2
clone size: .
CDR3 protein: CASSTGLAETYEQYF
CDR3 DNA: TGTGCCAGCAGCACCGGACTAGCGGAAACCTACGAGCAGTACTTC